Listed below are T cell receptor beta chains from one sample, sequenced in a study of T cells in localized non-small cell lung cancer. The protocol was immunoSEQ multiplex PCR, while the TCRdb copy is restricted to in-frame clones and leaves out a portion. In the table there are tens of thousands of clones, around 89% of which are singletons. Specimen: peripheral blood, collected before any cancer treatment. These TCRs come from a woman aged 35-75 years with stage I lung adenocarcinoma. The CDR3 runs from the conserved cysteine through the conserved F or W. A D gene is named only where the DNA matches it firmly. The size field is filled for only some rows; it gives once, few, many or a size class.

J	D	V	size	CDR3	DNA
TRBJ2-7	NA	TRBV27	NA	CASSYRLVPGHEQYF	TGTGCCAGCAGCTACCGACTAGTTCCTGGGCACGAGCAGTACTTC
TRBJ2-1	TRBD2	TRBV2	NA	CASRDGAGVRNEQFF	TGTGCCAGCAGGGACGGAGCGGGAGTTAGAAATGAGCAGTTCTTC
TRBJ1-2	TRBD1	TRBV4-1	NA	CASSLTRQGANYGYTF	TGCGCCAGCAGCCTGACGAGACAGGGGGCTAACTATGGCTACACCTTC
TRBJ1-1	NA	TRBV5-8	NA	CASSQDAQAMNTEAFF	TGTGCCAGCAGCCAAGATGCACAGGCTATGAACACTGAAGCTTTCTTT
TRBJ2-1	TRBD2	TRBV5-4	NA	CASSRGLAGGQGEQFF	TGTGCCAGCAGCCGGGGACTAGCGGGAGGGCAGGGTGAGCAGTTCTTC
TRBJ1-1	NA	TRBV7-9	NA	CASSLRGSEAFF	TGTGCCAGCAGCTTACGAGGTTCCGAAGCTTTCTTT
TRBJ1-6	NA	TRBV30	NA	CAWTKDLTPNSPLHF	TGTGCCTGGACTAAGGACCTGACCCCTAATTCACCCCTCCACTTT
TRBJ2-3	TRBD2	TRBV13	few	CASSFTSGHTDTQYF	TGTGCCAGCAGCTTCACTAGCGGCCACACAGATACGCAGTATTTT
TRBJ1-6	NA	TRBV4-2	once	CASSQGEGTQYSPLHF	TGTGCCAGCAGCCAAGGTGAGGGGACTCAATATTCACCCCTCCACTTT
TRBJ1-1	NA	TRBV29-1	NA	CSVEGAMNTEAFF	TGCAGCGTTGAAGGGGCTATGAACACTGAAGCTTTCTTT
TRBJ1-5	NA	TRBV7-2	NA	CASSFDRDVNQPQHF	TGTGCCAGCAGCTTTGACCGGGACGTAAATCAGCCCCAGCATTTT
TRBJ1-4	NA	TRBV7-2	NA	CASRRSGESGKLFF	TGTGCCAGCCGCCGATCAGGGGAATCGGGAAAACTGTTTTTT
TRBJ2-5	TRBD1	TRBV28	NA	CASRGTGGGKETQYF	TGTGCCAGCAGGGGGACAGGGGGTGGAAAGGAGACCCAGTACTTC
TRBJ2-2	TRBD2	TRBV13	NA	CASSLPLYSERGANTGELFF	TGTGCCAGCAGCTTACCACTATACTCGGAACGGGGGGCGAACACCGGGGAGCTGTTTTTT
TRBJ2-3	NA	TRBV4-2	NA	CASSQDGASTDTQYF	TGTGCCAGCAGCCAAGATGGCGCAAGCACAGATACGCAGTATTTT
TRBJ1-2	NA	TRBV9	NA	CASSVAPPGARGVGYGYTF	TGTGCCAGCAGCGTAGCCCCCCCAGGGGCGCGGGGAGTTGGCTATGGCTACACCTTC
TRBJ2-5	TRBD2	TRBV5-4	NA	CASSKAGGYQETQYF	TGTGCCAGCAGCAAGGCGGGGGGTTACCAAGAGACCCAGTACTTC
TRBJ2-2	TRBD1	TRBV28	NA	CASRRDRREELFF	TGTGCCAGCAGACGGGACAGGCGCGAGGAGCTGTTTTTT
TRBJ2-7	NA	TRBV6-1	NA	CASSTLEVSYEQYF	TGTGCCAGCTCTACCCTAGAGGTTTCCTACGAGCAGTACTTC
TRBJ2-5	TRBD1	TRBV27	NA	CASTRGTGGLLGQTQYF	TGTGCCAGCACTCGAGGGACAGGGGGACTTCTCGGTCAGACCCAGTACTTC
TRBJ1-4	NA	TRBV27	few	CASSMGTGMANEKLFF	TGTGCCAGCAGTATGGGAACAGGGATGGCTAATGAAAAACTGTTTTTT
TRBJ1-2	NA	TRBV7-2	few	CASGPRGSGGYTF	TGTGCCAGCGGACCCCGGGGGTCGGGTGGCTACACCTTC
TRBJ2-2	NA	TRBV19	once	CASSGAPVTGELFF	TGTGCCAGTTCTGGGGCGCCGGTCACCGGGGAGCTGTTTTTT
TRBJ2-1	TRBD2	TRBV4-1	NA	CASSQPGLGTYNEQFF	TGCGCCAGCAGCCAACCGGGACTAGGGACCTACAATGAGCAGTTCTTC
TRBJ1-1	NA	TRBV19	NA	CASSIDGWGAAEAFF	TGTGCCAGTAGTATAGATGGCTGGGGGGCCGCTGAAGCTTTCTTT
TRBJ2-2	NA	TRBV7-7	NA	CASSLNPVGSTGELFF	TGTGCTAGCAGCCTCAATCCGGTTGGGAGCACCGGGGAGCTGTTTTTT
TRBJ2-3	TRBD1	TRBV7-9	NA	CASSPRDRDRDTQYF	TGTGCCAGCAGCCCCCGGGACAGGGACAGGGATACGCAGTATTTT
TRBJ2-5	NA	TRBV10-2	NA	CASSDVRTQYF	TGCGCCAGCAGTGATGTTAGGACCCAGTACTTC
TRBJ2-7	NA	TRBV5-1	NA	CASSLVGGLSSYEQYF	TGCGCCAGCAGCTTGGTGGGAGGATTGAGCTCCTACGAGCAGTACTTC
TRBJ1-2	NA	TRBV30	few	CAWERGNHYGYTF	TGTGCCTGGGAGAGGGGAAACCACTATGGCTACACCTTC
TRBJ2-7	TRBD1	TRBV27	once	CASSTGQGVGEQYF	TGTGCCAGCAGTACAGGACAGGGGGTGGGGGAGCAGTACTTC
TRBJ1-5	NA	TRBV4-2	NA	CASSQDRGAQNQPQHF	TGTGCCAGCAGCCAAGATAGGGGGGCTCAAAATCAGCCCCAGCATTTT
TRBJ2-6	NA	TRBV19	NA	CASSIGHSGANVLTF	TGTGCCAGTAGTATAGGCCACTCTGGGGCCAACGTCCTGACTTTC
TRBJ2-7	NA	TRBV4-1	NA	CASSRVQGYEQYF	TGCGCCAGCAGCCGAGTACAGGGCTACGAGCAGTACTTC
TRBJ1-1	TRBD1	TRBV5-1	NA	CASSFQGAEAFF	TGCGCCAGCAGCTTCCAGGGGGCGGAAGCTTTCTTT
TRBJ1-1	NA	TRBV2	NA	CASRQGFNTEAFF	TGTGCCAGCAGGCAGGGGTTCAACACTGAAGCTTTCTTT
TRBJ1-2	TRBD1	TRBV6-1	NA	CASSDSLGAGQGAPGAGYTF	TGTGCCAGCAGTGATAGTCTTGGGGCGGGACAGGGGGCACCCGGAGCGGGCTACACCTTC
TRBJ2-5	NA	TRBV11-2	NA	CASSLVIADGTQYF	TGTGCCAGCAGCTTAGTTATCGCAGACGGGACCCAGTACTTC
TRBJ2-2	TRBD2	TRBV11-2	few	CASSVGQRESGELFF	TGTGCCAGCAGCGTCGGACAGCGGGAGTCCGGGGAGCTGTTTTTT
TRBJ2-2	NA	TRBV2	NA	CASRGGTANTGELFF	TGTGCCAGCAGAGGAGGGACCGCGAACACCGGGGAGCTGTTTTTT
TRBJ1-3	TRBD1	TRBV19	NA	CASNPPTGQGTYSGNTIYF	TGTGCCAGTAACCCACCGACCGGACAGGGAACTTACTCTGGAAACACCATATATTTT
TRBJ1-2	TRBD1	TRBV28	once	CASRNRDRAVMGTF	TGTGCCAGCAGGAACCGGGACAGGGCAGTAATGGGGACCTTC